The next 5 T cell receptor beta chains were all read from a single sample in a study of a mutant IDH1 vaccine in newly diagnosed glioma. Sample time point: week 23, last vaccination. The vaccine gave 300 ug of a 20-mer mutant IDH1 peptide subcutaneously per dose. Profiled with immunoSEQ multiplex PCR; TCRdb holds only in-frame clones, not every one. This sample yields 88,000 or so clones, of which about 82% are seen a single time; 2% to 2.5% belongs to the top ten. Their recognized antigens are unknown. This specimen was PBMCs, taken from a glioma patient whose treatment included an IDH1 peptide vaccine. Receptors were obtained from a man aged 25-45 years with glioma. Some clones in this sample may be carry-over from other donors' samples.

The chain is built from TRBV28 and TRBJ1-2, with D perhaps TRBD1 (6 bases). Looked up from germline, CDR1 is MDHEN and CDR2 is SYDVKM. The CDR3 contains 15 residues. V was clipped by 5 bases and J by 1 base, with 14 bases between them. In nucleotides, the CDR3 is TGTGCCAGCAGTCCCTTCGGGACACTTAACTATGGCTACACCTTC. Translating it yields CASSPFGTLNYGYTF.

The rearrangement links TRBV28 to TRBJ1-1; 10 bases fit TRBD1. There are 15 residues in the CDR3. With 5 bases clipped from V and 1 base from J, the junction kept 4 bases outside the gene matches. Germline assignment: CDR1 MDHEN and CDR2 SYDVKM. In DNA form, the CDR3 reads TGTGCCAGCAGTCCCTGGGACAGGGGGAACACTGAAGCTTTCTTT. Translating gives CASSPWDRGNTEAFF.

This chain links TRBV28 with TRBJ2-3; TRBD1 aligns across 8 bases. This CDR3 contains 15 residues. The V gene's germline CDR1 is MDHEN and CDR2 SYDVKM. V lost 4 bases, J lost 3 bases, and 6 bases stayed unmatched. Here the CDR3 reads CASSSLQGGTDTQYF. Here the CDR3 DNA reads TGTGCCAGCAGTTCCCTACAGGGGGGAACAGATACGCAGTATTTT.

The table lists this clone with a few counts. The chain employs TRBV11-2 and TRBJ2-7; 10 nucleotides match TRBD2. The trim removed 4 bases at V and 9 bases at J, leaving 12 bases unmatched. Germline V gene sequence: CDR1 SGHAT, CDR2 FQNNGV. The CDR3 spans 15 residues. The CDR3: CASSSLLAGTHGQYF. The CDR3 DNA is TGTGCCAGCAGCTCGTTACTAGCGGGAACCCACGGGCAGTACTTC.

The V call is TRBV13, the J call TRBJ2-7; D gene uncertain. The CDR3 sequence is 16 residues long. V was cut by 6 bases and J by 3 bases, with 21 bases left in between. Germline V lookup: CDR1 PRHDT, CDR2 FYEKMQ (reference sequence). The CDR3 here is CASSSLPASPNYEQYF. CDR3 coding DNA: TGTGCCAGCAGTTCACTACCCGCTAGTCCCAACTACGAGCAGTACTTC. Drawing the rest from reference TRBV13 and TRBJ2-7, the complete variable domain is AAGVIQSPRHLIKEKRETATLKCYPIPRHDTVYWYQQGPGQDPQFLISFYEKMQSDKGSIPDRFSAQQFSDYHSELNMSSLELGDSALYFCASSSLPASPNYEQYFGPGTRLTVT.